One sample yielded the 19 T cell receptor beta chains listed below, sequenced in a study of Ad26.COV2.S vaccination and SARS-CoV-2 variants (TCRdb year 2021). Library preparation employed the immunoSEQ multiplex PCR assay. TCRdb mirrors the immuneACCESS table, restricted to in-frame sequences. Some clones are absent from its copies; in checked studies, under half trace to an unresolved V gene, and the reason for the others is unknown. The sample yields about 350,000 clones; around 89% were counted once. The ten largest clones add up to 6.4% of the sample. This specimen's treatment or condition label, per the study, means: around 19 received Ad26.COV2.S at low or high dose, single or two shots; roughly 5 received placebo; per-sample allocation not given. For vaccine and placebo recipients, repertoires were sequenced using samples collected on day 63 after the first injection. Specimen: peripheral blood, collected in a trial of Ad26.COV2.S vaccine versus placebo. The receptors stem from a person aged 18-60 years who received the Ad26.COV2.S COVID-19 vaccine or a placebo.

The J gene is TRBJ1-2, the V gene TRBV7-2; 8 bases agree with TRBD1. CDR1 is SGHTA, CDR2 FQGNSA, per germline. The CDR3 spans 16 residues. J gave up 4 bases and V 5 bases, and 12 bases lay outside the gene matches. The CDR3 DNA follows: TGTGCCAGCAGCCCTCTGGGGACAGGCAAATTCTATGGCTACACCTTC. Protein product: CASSPLGTGKFYGYTF.

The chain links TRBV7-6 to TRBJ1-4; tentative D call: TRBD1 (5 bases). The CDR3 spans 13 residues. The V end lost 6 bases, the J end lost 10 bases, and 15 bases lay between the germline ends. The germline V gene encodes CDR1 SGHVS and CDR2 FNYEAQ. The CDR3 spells CASRGTELGKLFF. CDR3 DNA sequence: TGTGCCAGCAGGGGGACGGAGCTCGGAAAACTGTTTTTT.

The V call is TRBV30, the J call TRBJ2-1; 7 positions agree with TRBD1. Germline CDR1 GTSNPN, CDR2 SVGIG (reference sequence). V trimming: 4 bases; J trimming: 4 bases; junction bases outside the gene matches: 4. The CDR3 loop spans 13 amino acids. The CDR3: CAWNKQGYNEQFF. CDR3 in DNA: TGTGCCTGGAACAAACAGGGGTACAATGAGCAGTTCTTC.

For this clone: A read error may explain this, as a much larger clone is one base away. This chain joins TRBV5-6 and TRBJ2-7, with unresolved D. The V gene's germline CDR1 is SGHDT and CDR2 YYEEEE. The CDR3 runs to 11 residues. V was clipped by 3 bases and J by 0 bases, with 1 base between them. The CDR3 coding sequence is TGTGCCAGCAGCTACTCCTACGAGCAGTACTTC. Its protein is CASSYSYEQYF.

The DNA of the CDR3 is TGTGCCAGCAGTCCGTTTCTTAGCAATCAGCCCCAGCATTTT. Translation gives CASSPFLSNQPQHF. The chain carries TRBV6-5 and TRBJ1-5; no reliable D call. The V end was cut by 5 bases, the J end by 0 bases, with 8 bases between. Germline V gives CDR1 MNHEY, CDR2 SVGAGI. The CDR3 runs 14 residues.

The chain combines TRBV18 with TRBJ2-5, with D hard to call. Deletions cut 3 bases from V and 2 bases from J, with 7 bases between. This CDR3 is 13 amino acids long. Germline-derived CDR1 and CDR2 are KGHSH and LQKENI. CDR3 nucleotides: TGTGCCAGCTCACCGGCCCCACAAGAGACCCAGTACTTC. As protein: CASSPAPQETQYF. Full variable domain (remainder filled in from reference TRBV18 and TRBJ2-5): NAGVMQNPRHLVRRRGQEARLRCSPMKGHSHVYWYRQLPEEGLKFMVYLQKENIIDESGMPKERFSAEFPKEGPSILRIQQVVRGDSAAYFCASSPAPQETQYFGPGTRLLVL.

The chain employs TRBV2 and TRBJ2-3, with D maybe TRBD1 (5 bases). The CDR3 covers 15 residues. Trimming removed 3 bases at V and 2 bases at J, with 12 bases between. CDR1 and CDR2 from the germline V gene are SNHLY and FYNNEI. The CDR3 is CASSEIGATTDTQYF. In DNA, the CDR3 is TGTGCCAGCAGTGAGATAGGGGCCACCACAGATACGCAGTATTTT.

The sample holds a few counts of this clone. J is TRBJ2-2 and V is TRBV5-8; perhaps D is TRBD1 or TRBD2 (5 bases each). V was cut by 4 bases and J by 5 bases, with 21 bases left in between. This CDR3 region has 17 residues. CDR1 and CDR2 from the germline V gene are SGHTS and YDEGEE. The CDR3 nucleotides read TGTGCCAGCAGCCCACCCCGGTGGGGGAAAGGGACCGGGGAGCTGTTTTTT. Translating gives CASSPPRWGKGTGELFF.

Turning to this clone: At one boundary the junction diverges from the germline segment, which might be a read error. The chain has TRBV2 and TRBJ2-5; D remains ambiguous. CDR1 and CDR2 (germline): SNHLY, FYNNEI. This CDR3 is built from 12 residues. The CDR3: CASTSERFFRHF. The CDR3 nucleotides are TGTGCCAGCACTTCAGAACGCTTTTTCAGGCACTTC.

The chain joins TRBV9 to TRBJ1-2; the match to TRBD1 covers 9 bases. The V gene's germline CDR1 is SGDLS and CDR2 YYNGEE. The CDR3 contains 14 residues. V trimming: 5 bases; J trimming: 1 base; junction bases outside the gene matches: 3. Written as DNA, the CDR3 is TGTGCCAGCAGGGGGACAGGGAGTAACTATGGCTACACCTTC. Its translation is CASRGTGSNYGYTF.

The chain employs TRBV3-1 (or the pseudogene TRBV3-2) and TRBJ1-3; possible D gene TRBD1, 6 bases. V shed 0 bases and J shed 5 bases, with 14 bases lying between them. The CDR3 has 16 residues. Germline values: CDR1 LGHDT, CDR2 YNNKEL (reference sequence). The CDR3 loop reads CASSQDLRGARNTIYF. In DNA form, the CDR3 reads TGTGCCAGCAGCCAAGATCTCAGGGGAGCCCGAAACACCATATATTTT.

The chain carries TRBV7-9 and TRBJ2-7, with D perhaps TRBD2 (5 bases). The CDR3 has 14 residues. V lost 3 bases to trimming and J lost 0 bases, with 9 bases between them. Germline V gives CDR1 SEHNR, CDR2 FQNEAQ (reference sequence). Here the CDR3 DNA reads TGTGCCAGCAGCTTGGACTTAAGCTCCTACGAGCAGTACTTC. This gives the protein CASSLDLSSYEQYF.

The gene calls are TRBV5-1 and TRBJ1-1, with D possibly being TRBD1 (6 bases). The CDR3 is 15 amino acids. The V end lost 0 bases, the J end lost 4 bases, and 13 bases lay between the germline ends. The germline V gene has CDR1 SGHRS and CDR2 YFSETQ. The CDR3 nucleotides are TGCGCCAGCAGCTTGGGGTCAGGGGCCGGCACTGAAGCTTTCTTT. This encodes CASSLGSGAGTEAFF.

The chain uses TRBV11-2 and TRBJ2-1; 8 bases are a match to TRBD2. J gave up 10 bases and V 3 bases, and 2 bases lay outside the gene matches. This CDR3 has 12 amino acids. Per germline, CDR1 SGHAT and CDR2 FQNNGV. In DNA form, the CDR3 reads TGTGCCAGCAGCTTGACGGGAGGGGAGCAGTTCTTC. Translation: CASSLTGGEQFF.

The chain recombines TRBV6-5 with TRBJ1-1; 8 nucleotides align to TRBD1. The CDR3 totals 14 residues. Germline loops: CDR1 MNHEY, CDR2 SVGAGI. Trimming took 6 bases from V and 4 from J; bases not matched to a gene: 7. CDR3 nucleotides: TGTGCCAGCAGGCCAGGGGGCGCGGGCACTGAAGCTTTCTTT. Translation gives CASRPGGAGTEAFF.

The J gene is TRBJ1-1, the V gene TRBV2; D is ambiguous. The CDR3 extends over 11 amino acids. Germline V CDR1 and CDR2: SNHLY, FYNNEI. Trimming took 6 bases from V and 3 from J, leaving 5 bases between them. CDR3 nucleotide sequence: TGTGCCAGCAGCCCCTACACTGAAGCTTTCTTT. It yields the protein CASSPYTEAFF. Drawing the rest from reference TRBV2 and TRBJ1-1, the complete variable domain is EPEVTQTPSHQVTQMGQEVILRCVPISNHLYFYWYRQILGQKVEFLVSFYNNEISEKSEIFDDQFSVERPDGSNFTLKIRSTKLEDSAMYFCASSPYTEAFFGQGTRLTVV.

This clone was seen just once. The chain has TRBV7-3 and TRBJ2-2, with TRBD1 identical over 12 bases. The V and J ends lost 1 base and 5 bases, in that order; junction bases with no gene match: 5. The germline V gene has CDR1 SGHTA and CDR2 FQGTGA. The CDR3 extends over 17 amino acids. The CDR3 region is CASSLRDRGQGTGELFF. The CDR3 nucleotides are TGTGCCAGCAGCTTAAGGGACAGGGGGCAAGGGACCGGGGAGCTGTTTTTT.

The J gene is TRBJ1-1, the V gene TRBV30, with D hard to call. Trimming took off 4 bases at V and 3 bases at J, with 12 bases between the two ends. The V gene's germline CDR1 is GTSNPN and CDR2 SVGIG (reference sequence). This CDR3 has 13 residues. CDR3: CAWNPGQHTEAFF. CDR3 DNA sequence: TGTGCCTGGAACCCCGGCCAACACACTGAAGCTTTCTTT. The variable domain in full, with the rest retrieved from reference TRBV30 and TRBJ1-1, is SQTIHQWPATLVQPVGSPLSLECTVEGTSNPNLYWYRQAAGRGLQLLFYSVGIGQISSEVPQNLSASRPQDRQFILSSKKLLLSDSGFYLCAWNPGQHTEAFFGQGTRLTVV.

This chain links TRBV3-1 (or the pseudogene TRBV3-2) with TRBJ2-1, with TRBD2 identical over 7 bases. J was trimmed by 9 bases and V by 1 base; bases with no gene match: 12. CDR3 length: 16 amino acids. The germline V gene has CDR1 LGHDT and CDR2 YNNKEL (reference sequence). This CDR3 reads CASSQVSGAPPGEQFF. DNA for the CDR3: TGTGCCAGCAGCCAAGTCAGCGGGGCTCCACCCGGTGAGCAGTTCTTC.